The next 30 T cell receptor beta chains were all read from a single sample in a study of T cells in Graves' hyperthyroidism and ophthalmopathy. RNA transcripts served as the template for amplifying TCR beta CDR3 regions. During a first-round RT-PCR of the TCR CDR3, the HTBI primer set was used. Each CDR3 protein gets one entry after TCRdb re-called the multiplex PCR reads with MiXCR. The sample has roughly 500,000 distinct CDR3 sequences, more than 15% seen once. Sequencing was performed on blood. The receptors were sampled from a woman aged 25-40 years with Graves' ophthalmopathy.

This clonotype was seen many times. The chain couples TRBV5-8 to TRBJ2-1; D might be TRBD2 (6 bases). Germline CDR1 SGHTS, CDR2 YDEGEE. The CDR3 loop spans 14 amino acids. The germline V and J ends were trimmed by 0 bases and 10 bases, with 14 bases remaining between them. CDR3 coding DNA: TGTGCCAGCAGCTTGGATTTGGTGGGAGGCGAGCAGTTCTTC. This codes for CASSLDLVGGEQFF.

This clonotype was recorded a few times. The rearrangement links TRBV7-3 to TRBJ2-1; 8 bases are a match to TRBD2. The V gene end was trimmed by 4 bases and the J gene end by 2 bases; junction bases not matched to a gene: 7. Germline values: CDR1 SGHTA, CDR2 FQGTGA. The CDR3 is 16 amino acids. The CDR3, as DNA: TGTGCCAGCAGCTCCATCCCGGGACTAGCCTACAATGAGCAGTTCTTC. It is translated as CASSSIPGLAYNEQFF.

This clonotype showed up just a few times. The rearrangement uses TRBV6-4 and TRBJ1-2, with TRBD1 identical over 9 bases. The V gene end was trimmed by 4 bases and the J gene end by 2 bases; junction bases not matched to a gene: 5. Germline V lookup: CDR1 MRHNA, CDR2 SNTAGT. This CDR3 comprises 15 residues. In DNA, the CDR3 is TGTGCCAGCAGTGTCACCGGGACAGGGAACTATGGCTACACCTTC. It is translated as CASSVTGTGNYGYTF.

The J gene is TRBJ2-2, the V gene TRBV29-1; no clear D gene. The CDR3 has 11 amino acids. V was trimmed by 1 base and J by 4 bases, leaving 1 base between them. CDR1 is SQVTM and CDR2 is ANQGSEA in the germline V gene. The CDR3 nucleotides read TGCAGCGTTGAAGGCACCGGGGAGCTGTTTTTT. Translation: CSVEGTGELFF.

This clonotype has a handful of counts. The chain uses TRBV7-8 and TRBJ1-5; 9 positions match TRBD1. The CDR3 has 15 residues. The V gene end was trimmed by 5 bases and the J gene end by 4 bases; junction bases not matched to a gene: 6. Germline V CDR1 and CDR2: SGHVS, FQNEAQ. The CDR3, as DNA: TGTGCCAGCAGCCCGGACAGGGGTACGAATCAGCCCCAGCATTTT. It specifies CASSPDRGTNQPQHF.

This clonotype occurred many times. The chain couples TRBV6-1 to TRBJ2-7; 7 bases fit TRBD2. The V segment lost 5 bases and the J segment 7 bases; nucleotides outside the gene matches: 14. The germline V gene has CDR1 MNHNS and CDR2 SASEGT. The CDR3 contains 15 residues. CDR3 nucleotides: TGTGCCAGCAGTAAACACGGGACTACCGAGAGTGAGCAGTACTTC. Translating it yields CASSKHGTTESEQYF.

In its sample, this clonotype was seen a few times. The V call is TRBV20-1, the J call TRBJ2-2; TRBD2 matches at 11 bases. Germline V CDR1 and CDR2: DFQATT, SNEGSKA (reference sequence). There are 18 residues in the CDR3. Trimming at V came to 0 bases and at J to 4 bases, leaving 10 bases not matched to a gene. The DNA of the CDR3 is TGCAGTGCTAGAGATTTTCTAGCGGGAGGTCGGTTCACCGGGGAGCTGTTTTTT. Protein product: CSARDFLAGGRFTGELFF.

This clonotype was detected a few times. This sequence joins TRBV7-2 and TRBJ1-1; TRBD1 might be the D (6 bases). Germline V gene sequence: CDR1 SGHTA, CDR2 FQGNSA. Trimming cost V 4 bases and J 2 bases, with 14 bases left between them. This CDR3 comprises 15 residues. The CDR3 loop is CASSSGQPRNTEAFF. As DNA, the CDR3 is TGTGCCAGCAGCTCAGGACAGCCCCGAAACACTGAAGCTTTCTTT.

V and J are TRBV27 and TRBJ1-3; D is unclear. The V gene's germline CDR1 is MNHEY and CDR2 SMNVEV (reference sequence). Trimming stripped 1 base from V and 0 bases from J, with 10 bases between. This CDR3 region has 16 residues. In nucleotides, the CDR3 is TGTGCCAGCAGTTTATTTGGCCCGAGCTCTGGAAACACCATATATTTT. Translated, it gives CASSLFGPSSGNTIYF.

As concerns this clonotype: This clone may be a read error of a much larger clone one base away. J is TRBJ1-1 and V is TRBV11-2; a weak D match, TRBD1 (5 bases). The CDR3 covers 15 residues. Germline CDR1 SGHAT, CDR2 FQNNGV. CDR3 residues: CASSSSLGEDTEDFF. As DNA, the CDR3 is TGTGCCAGCAGCTCCTCGCTTGGGGAGGACACTGAAGATTTCTTT.

Here the CDR3 reads CASRITTGSYEQYF. CDR3 DNA: TGTGCCAGCAGGATTACTACAGGGTCCTACGAGCAGTACTTC. The genes are TRBV6-1 and TRBJ2-7; maybe TRBD1 (6 bases). Germline V gene lookup returns CDR1 MNHNS and CDR2 SASEGT. The ends were cut back, 6 bases at V and 1 base at J, with 13 bases in the middle. This CDR3 comprises 14 residues.

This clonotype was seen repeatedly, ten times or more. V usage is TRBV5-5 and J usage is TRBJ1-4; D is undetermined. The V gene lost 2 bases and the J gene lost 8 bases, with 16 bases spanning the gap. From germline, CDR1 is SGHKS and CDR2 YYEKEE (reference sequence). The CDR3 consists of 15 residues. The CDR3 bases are TGTGCCAGCAGCTTTTTGATGCTTAGAGAAGAAAAACTGTTTTTT. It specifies CASSFLMLREEKLFF.

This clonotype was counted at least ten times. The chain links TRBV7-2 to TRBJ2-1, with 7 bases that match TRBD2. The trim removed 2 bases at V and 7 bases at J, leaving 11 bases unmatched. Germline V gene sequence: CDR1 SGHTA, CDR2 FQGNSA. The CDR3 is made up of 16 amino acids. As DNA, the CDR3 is TGTGCCAGCAGCTTATCTTGGCGGGAGTTGAGAAATGAGCAGTTCTTC. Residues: CASSLSWRELRNEQFF.

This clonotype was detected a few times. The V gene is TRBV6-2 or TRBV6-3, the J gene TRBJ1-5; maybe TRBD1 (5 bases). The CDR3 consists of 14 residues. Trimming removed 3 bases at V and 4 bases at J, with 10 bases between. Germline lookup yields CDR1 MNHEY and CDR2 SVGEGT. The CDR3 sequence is CASSYSPGNQPQHF. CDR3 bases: TGTGCCAGCAGTTATAGTCCAGGGAATCAGCCCCAGCATTTT.

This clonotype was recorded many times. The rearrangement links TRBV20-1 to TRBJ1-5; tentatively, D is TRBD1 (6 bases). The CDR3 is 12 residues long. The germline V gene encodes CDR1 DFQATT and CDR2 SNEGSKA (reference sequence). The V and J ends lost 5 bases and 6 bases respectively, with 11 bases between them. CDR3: CSARIGGQPQHF. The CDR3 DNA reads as TGCAGTGCTCGGATAGGGGGTCAGCCCCAGCATTTT.

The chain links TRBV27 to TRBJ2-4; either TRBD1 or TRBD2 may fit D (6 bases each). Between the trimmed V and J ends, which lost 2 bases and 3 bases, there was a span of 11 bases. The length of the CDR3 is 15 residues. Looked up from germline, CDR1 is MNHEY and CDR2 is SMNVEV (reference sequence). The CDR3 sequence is CASSLRGADKNIQYF. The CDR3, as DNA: TGTGCCAGCAGTTTAAGGGGGGCGGACAAAAACATTCAGTACTTC.

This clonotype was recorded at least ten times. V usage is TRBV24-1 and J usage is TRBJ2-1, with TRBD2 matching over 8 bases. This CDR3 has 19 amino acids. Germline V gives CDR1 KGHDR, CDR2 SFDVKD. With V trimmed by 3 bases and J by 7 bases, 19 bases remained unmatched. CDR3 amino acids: CATSDVSGGTAGDRNEQFF. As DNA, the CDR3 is TGTGCCACCAGTGATGTTTCGGGGGGGACCGCCGGGGATAGGAATGAGCAGTTCTTC.

The CDR3 is CASSPFPASGRRGTQYF. The DNA for the CDR3 is TGTGCCAGCAGTCCTTTCCCAGCTAGCGGGAGACGAGGGACCCAGTACTTC. This chain connects TRBV3-1 to TRBJ2-5; 10 bases align to TRBD2. The CDR3 runs 17 residues. Germline assignment: CDR1 LGHDT and CDR2 YNNKEL (reference sequence). The trim removed 6 bases at V and 7 bases at J, leaving 17 bases unmatched.

Here the CDR3 reads CASSRLTLAGGPPDTQYF. CDR3 bases: TGTGCCAGCAGCCGCCTCACACTAGCGGGAGGGCCCCCAGATACGCAGTATTTT. This chain uses TRBV27 with TRBJ2-3, with 13 nucleotides matching TRBD2. Germline CDR1 MNHEY, CDR2 SMNVEV (reference sequence). The trim removed 6 bases at V and 4 bases at J, leaving 13 bases unmatched. This CDR3 contains 18 residues.

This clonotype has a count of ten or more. CDR3 sequence: CASSLTLAGEQFF. In nucleotides, the CDR3 is TGTGCCAGCAGTTTAACGCTAGCGGGTGAGCAGTTCTTC. The chain recombines TRBV28 with TRBJ2-1; 8 bases are shared with TRBD2. The germline V gene has CDR1 MDHEN and CDR2 SYDVKM. The CDR3 totals 13 residues. The V gene end was trimmed by 2 bases and the J gene end by 9 bases; junction bases not matched to a gene: 3.

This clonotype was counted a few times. CDR3: CASSSGGTGVEQYF. The CDR3 bases are TGTGCCAGCAGTTCCGGGGGGACAGGGGTCGAGCAGTACTTC. The chain couples TRBV12-3 or TRBV12-4 to TRBJ2-7, with 10 bases lining up with TRBD1. The V and J ends lost 4 bases and 6 bases, in that order; junction bases with no gene match: 6. The CDR3 contains 14 residues.

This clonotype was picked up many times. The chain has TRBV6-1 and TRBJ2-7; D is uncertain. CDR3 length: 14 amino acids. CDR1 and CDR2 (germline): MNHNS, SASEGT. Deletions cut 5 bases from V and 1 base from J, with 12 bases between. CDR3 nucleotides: TGTGCCAGCAGTTTTAGGCGAAATTCCTACGAGCAGTACTTC. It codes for CASSFRRNSYEQYF.

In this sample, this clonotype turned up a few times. DNA of the CDR3: TGCGCCAGCAGCCAGGACGGTACAGGGGAAGGAATAGGCGAGCAGTACTTC. Its protein is CASSQDGTGEGIGEQYF. The V gene is TRBV4-1, the J gene TRBJ2-7; 7 positions agree with TRBD1. The CDR3 sequence is 17 residues long. V lost 3 bases, J lost 6 bases, and 17 bases stayed unmatched. Germline V lookup: CDR1 MGHRA, CDR2 YSYEKL.

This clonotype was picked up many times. The CDR3: CSARAGVSWDTQYF. The CDR3 coding sequence is TGCAGTGCTAGAGCGGGAGTGAGTTGGGATACGCAGTATTTT. V and J are TRBV20-1 and TRBJ2-3; possible D gene TRBD2, 6 bases. Germline loops: CDR1 DFQATT, CDR2 SNEGSKA (reference sequence). Deletions cut 1 base from V and 6 bases from J, with 14 bases between. This CDR3 region has 14 residues.

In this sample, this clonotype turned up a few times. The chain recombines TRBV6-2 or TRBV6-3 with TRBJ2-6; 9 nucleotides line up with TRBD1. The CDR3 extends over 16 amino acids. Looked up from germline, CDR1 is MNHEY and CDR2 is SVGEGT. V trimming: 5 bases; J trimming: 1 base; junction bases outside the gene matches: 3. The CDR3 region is CASSDRGASGANVLTF. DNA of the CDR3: TGTGCCAGCAGTGACAGGGGGGCTTCTGGGGCCAACGTCCTGACTTTC.

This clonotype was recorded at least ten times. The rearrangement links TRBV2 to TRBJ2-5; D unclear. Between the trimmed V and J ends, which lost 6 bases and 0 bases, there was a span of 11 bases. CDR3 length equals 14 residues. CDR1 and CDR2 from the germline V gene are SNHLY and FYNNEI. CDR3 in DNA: TGTGCCAGCAGCCCGGACCGGTACCAAGAGACCCAGTACTTC. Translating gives CASSPDRYQETQYF.

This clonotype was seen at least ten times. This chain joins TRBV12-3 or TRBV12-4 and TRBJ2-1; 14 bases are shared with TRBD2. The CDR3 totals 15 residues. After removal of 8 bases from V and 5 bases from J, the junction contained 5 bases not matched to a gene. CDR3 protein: CASSRLAGGNNEQFF. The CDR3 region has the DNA TGTGCCAGCTCCCGACTAGCGGGAGGGAACAATGAGCAGTTCTTC.

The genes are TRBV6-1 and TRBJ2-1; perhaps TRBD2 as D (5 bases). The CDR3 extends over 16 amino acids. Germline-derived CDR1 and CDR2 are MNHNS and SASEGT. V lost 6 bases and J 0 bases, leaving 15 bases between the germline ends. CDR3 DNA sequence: TGTGCCAGCAGCCTCACAAGCGGCCACTCCTACAATGAGCAGTTCTTC. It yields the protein CASSLTSGHSYNEQFF.

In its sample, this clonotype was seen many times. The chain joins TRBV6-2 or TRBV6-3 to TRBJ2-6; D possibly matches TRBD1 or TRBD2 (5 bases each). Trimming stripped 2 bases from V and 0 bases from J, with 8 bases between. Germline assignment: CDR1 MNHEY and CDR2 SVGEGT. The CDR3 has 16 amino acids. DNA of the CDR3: TGTGCCAGCAGTTACGGTGGGGGCTCTGGGGCCAACGTCCTGACTTTC. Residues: CASSYGGGSGANVLTF.

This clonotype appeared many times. In nucleotides, the CDR3 is TGTGCCAGCAGCTTGCTTTCCCTTAGGGATACGCAGTATTTT. It is translated as CASSLLSLRDTQYF. The chain recombines TRBV7-2 with TRBJ2-3; D is uncertain. CDR1 and CDR2 from the germline V gene are SGHTA and FQGNSA. The CDR3 runs to 14 residues. V lost 3 bases and J 6 bases, leaving 13 bases between the germline ends.